Listed below are T cell receptor beta chains from one sample, sequenced in a study of blood T cell repertoires in COVID-19. TCRdb's table, derived via immunoSEQ multiplex PCR, lists solely in-frame clones and lacks some. The sample records roughly 300,000 clones, nearly 90% being singletons. The sequenced sample consisted of PBMCs or T cells enriched from blood (not recorded which). These receptors were taken from a woman aged 25 to 39 who had recovered from COVID-19. Each CDR3 is given with its conserved first and last residue. Each record gives: CDR3 DNA, CDR3 protein, V gene, D gene, clone size, J gene. A D gene is named only where the DNA matches it firmly. Size values are once, few and many counts, or a class for expanded clones, and some rows have none.

TGTGCCAGCAGCTTAGTCCAGGGGGCTCGGAACACTGAAGCTTTCTTT	CASSLVQGARNTEAFF	TRBV7-2	TRBD1	NA	TRBJ1-1
TGTGCCAGCAGCTCCGGACCTCCAGGGACGCAGTATTTT	CASSSGPPGTQYF	TRBV7-3	NA	NA	TRBJ2-3
TGTGCCAGTAGGGTAGACAGGGAAGGCGGCTACACCTTC	CASRVDREGGYTF	TRBV19	TRBD1	NA	TRBJ1-2
TGTGCCACCAGGGGGGCCACCTACAATGAGCAGTTCTTC	CATRGATYNEQFF	TRBV6-5	NA	NA	TRBJ2-1
TGTGCCAGTAGTATCCTAGCCGGCAACCAAGAGACCCAGTACTTC	CASSILAGNQETQYF	TRBV19	NA	NA	TRBJ2-5
TGCGCCAGCAGCTTGGCAGACAGGGTAGTGAGGAATTCACCCCTCCACTTT	CASSLADRVVRNSPLHF	TRBV5-1	TRBD1	once	TRBJ1-6
TGTGCCAGCAGCTTGGTCGGACAGGGGGCGACAGGGGCCAACGTCCTGACTTTC	CASSLVGQGATGANVLTF	TRBV5-4	TRBD1	NA	TRBJ2-6
TGTGCCTGGAGTTTGACAGGGAACAATCAGCCCCAGCATTTT	CAWSLTGNNQPQHF	TRBV30	TRBD1	NA	TRBJ1-5
TGTGCCAGCAGGACCACAGGGCAATCACCCCTCCACTTT	CASRTTGQSPLHF	TRBV2	NA	once	TRBJ1-6
TGTGCCAGCAGCCCCCTCGGCGGCACTGAAGCTTTCTTT	CASSPLGGTEAFF	TRBV3-1/TRBV3-2	NA	NA	TRBJ1-1
TGTGCCAGCAGTGAAGCTCAGGACAGATCCTTAGAAGCTTTCTTT	CASSEAQDRSLEAFF	TRBV6-1	NA	NA	TRBJ1-1
TGTGCCAGCAGCCAAAGGGGCGGGACAGGGGCGTTAGGCTACACCTTC	CASSQRGGTGALGYTF	TRBV3-1/TRBV3-2	TRBD1	NA	TRBJ1-2
TGTGCCAGTACTGGGGGCCCGAACACTGAAGCTTTCTTT	CASTGGPNTEAFF	TRBV19	NA	NA	TRBJ1-1
TGTGCCTGGAGCCTGACAGGGACTGGAAACACCATATATTTT	CAWSLTGTGNTIYF	TRBV30	TRBD1	NA	TRBJ1-3
TGTGCCAGCAGCTCCCCAGCTAGCGGGGGGAATGAGCAGTTCTTC	CASSSPASGGNEQFF	TRBV7-2	TRBD2	NA	TRBJ2-1
TGTGCCAGTAGAGCCGGGACTACCTACGAGCAGTACTTC	CASRAGTTYEQYF	TRBV19	TRBD2	once	TRBJ2-7
TGTGCCAGCAGCCGGGACAGGGAGGGCACGTACTTC	CASSRDREGTYF	TRBV5-6	TRBD1	NA	TRBJ2-7
TGTGCCAGCAGTTTTACATCTGGAAACACCATATATTTT	CASSFTSGNTIYF	TRBV27	NA	NA	TRBJ1-3
TGTGCCAGCAGTGAAGCCGTAACAGGTCTGTCACCCCTCCACTTT	CASSEAVTGLSPLHF	TRBV6-1	NA	NA	TRBJ1-6
TGTGCCAGCAGCCAAGAATTGCCCGAGAGTGGAGATACGCAGTATTTT	CASSQELPESGDTQYF	TRBV3-1/TRBV3-2	NA	NA	TRBJ2-3
TGCGCAAGCAGTCGGGACAGGGACTATGGCTACACCTTC	CASSRDRDYGYTF	TRBV10-1	TRBD1	NA	TRBJ1-2
TGTGCCAGTAGGGAAGGGACTAGCGGCAATGAGCAGTTCTTC	CASREGTSGNEQFF	TRBV19	TRBD2	NA	TRBJ2-1
TGTGCCAGCAGCTTAGCGGGGGGGCCTGAGGAGACCCAGTACTTC	CASSLAGGPEETQYF	TRBV5-5	TRBD2	few	TRBJ2-5
TGTGCCAGCAGAGACGGGACAGGACAAGACTACACCTTC	CASRDGTGQDYTF	TRBV7-9	TRBD1	NA	TRBJ1-2
TGTGCCAGCAGTTTAAGGGGATTCGATGAAGCTTTCTTT	CASSLRGFDEAFF	TRBV27	NA	NA	TRBJ1-1
TGTGCCAGCAGCTCGGGGGGGACAGATACGCAGTATTTT	CASSSGGTDTQYF	TRBV7-9	TRBD2	NA	TRBJ2-3
TGTGCCAGCAGCCCCGGGGGTTCGTACGAGCAGTACTTC	CASSPGGSYEQYF	TRBV27	NA	NA	TRBJ2-7
TGCAGTGCTAGTTCCTTCAGCGGGGGGGCCTCCTACGAGCAGTACTTC	CSASSFSGGASYEQYF	TRBV20-1	TRBD2	NA	TRBJ2-7
TGTGCCAGTAGAAAGGACAGGGTCTCCTACAATGAGCAGTTCTTC	CASRKDRVSYNEQFF	TRBV19	TRBD1	NA	TRBJ2-1
TGTGCTAGTGGTTTGAGGGACACAAACTATGGCTACACCTTC	CASGLRDTNYGYTF	TRBV12-5	NA	NA	TRBJ1-2
TGCGCCAGCAGCGATAGTCACAGGGGTTACACTGAAGCTTTCTTT	CASSDSHRGYTEAFF	TRBV5-1	TRBD1	NA	TRBJ1-1
TGCGCCAGCAGCTGGGAAGGGGATCAGCCCCAGCATTTT	CASSWEGDQPQHF	TRBV5-1	NA	NA	TRBJ1-5
TGTGCCAGCAGCCCCCGGACAGGTTATGGCTACACCTTC	CASSPRTGYGYTF	TRBV7-8	TRBD1	NA	TRBJ1-2
TGTGCCAGCAGCGGGCCCCCTAATGAGCAGTTCTTC	CASSGPPNEQFF	TRBV5-4	NA	NA	TRBJ2-1
TGTGCCTGGAGTCCGGGGAGCTCCTATAATTCACCCCTCCACTTT	CAWSPGSSYNSPLHF	TRBV30	NA	NA	TRBJ1-6
TGTGCCAGCAGCTACGGCTTCAGACAGGGAAGTTCTGGGGCCAACGTCCTGACTTTC	CASSYGFRQGSSGANVLTF	TRBV5-4	TRBD1	NA	TRBJ2-6
TGTGCCAGCACCCCGCGGGGAGGGATACCCTACGAGCAGTACTTC	CASTPRGGIPYEQYF	TRBV2	TRBD2	NA	TRBJ2-7
TGTGCCAGCAGCGGAGACAGGAAGGGGGCTAACTATGGCTACACCTTC	CASSGDRKGANYGYTF	TRBV3-1/TRBV3-2	NA	NA	TRBJ1-2
TGTGCCAGCAACCTAGCGGGGGAGTCAGATACGCAGTATTTT	CASNLAGESDTQYF	TRBV3-1/TRBV3-2	TRBD2	once	TRBJ2-3
TGTGCCATGCGGCCAGAGATCTCCTACGAGCAGTACTTC	CAMRPEISYEQYF	TRBV10-3	NA	NA	TRBJ2-7
TGTGCCAGCAGTCCAGGTTTTGGCACAGATACGCAGTATTTT	CASSPGFGTDTQYF	TRBV27	NA	NA	TRBJ2-3
TGTGCCAGCAGCGTTACAGGGAACTATGGCTACACCTTC	CASSVTGNYGYTF	TRBV5-5	NA	NA	TRBJ1-2
TGTGCCAGCAGACGCGACAGGGGTCAGCCCCAGCATTTT	CASRRDRGQPQHF	TRBV12-3/TRBV12-4	TRBD1	few	TRBJ1-5
TGTGCCAGTAGTCTGGACAGGGGGCATCACTATGGCTACACCTTC	CASSLDRGHHYGYTF	TRBV19	TRBD1	NA	TRBJ1-2
TGTGCCAGTAGTATAGTAGAGGGCTCCTACGAGCAGTACTTC	CASSIVEGSYEQYF	TRBV19	NA	NA	TRBJ2-7
TGTGCCAGCAGCCTAGGGGCTGGGGCCAACGTCCTGACTTTC	CASSLGAGANVLTF	TRBV28	NA	once	TRBJ2-6
TGTGCCAGCAGACGACAGGGATCCTCTGGAAACACCATATATTTT	CASRRQGSSGNTIYF	TRBV7-9	TRBD1	NA	TRBJ1-3
TGTGCCAGTAGTGCCTCGACTAGCGGGGCTACCACAGATACGCAGTATTTT	CASSASTSGATTDTQYF	TRBV19	TRBD2	NA	TRBJ2-3
TGTGCCAGCAGCTTAGGGACAGGGGTGGGCGAGCAGTACTTC	CASSLGTGVGEQYF	TRBV11-2	TRBD1	NA	TRBJ2-7
TGTGCCAGCAGTCTCCCCGGCAGGAGGGATTACGAGCAGTACTTC	CASSLPGRRDYEQYF	TRBV7-2	NA	NA	TRBJ2-7
TGTGCCAGCAGCCCTAGTCCTTCCGCAACCTACGAGCAGTACTTC	CASSPSPSATYEQYF	TRBV9	NA	NA	TRBJ2-7
TGTGCCAGCAGCCAATCGGGACAGGGAAAAATCACTGAAGCTTTCTTT	CASSQSGQGKITEAFF	TRBV16	TRBD1	NA	TRBJ1-1
TGTGCCAGCAGTGAAGCCCTTGGGGCCAACGTCCTGACTTTC	CASSEALGANVLTF	TRBV2	NA	NA	TRBJ2-6